This T cell receptor beta chain was documented in a study of blood T cell repertoires in COVID-19. Participants' reported clinical history set cohort assignment. Trimming took 3 bases from V and 8 from J; bases not matched to a gene: 12. Germline CDR1 and CDR2: LGHDT and YNNKEL (reference sequence). This CDR3 spans 15 amino acids. TCRdb's table, derived via immunoSEQ multiplex PCR, lists solely in-frame clones and lacks some. The sample contains around 250,000 clones, 85% to 90% of which appear only once. The sample taken for sequencing was PBMCs or T cells enriched from blood (not recorded which). The rearrangement uses TRBV3-1 (or the pseudogene TRBV3-2) and TRBJ1-2; TRBD1 matches 7 bases. This TCR was recovered from a woman in her twenties or thirties with acute COVID-19. This CDR3 reads CASSHALGQFDGYTF. As DNA, the CDR3 is TGTGCCAGCAGCCACGCTCTGGGACAGTTCGACGGCTACACCTTC.